Following are 6 T cell receptor beta chains from one sample sequenced in a study of T-cell memory formation after mild COVID-19. MiXCR was run by TCRdb on the 5' RACE reads, yielding one entry per CDR3 protein. The data contain some 200,000 distinct CDR3 sequences, roughly a fifth of them singletons. Sequencing was done on a sample of PBMCs or a T cell subset sorted from them (not recorded which). The receptors stem from an adult woman who had mild COVID-19 (a few samples of this study predate the infection). Cell type and time point are not known.

The chain combines TRBV13 with TRBJ2-1, with no clear D. Trimming pared 1 base from V and 0 bases from J, leaving 7 bases between. Germline loops: CDR1 PRHDT, CDR2 FYEKMQ (reference sequence). This CDR3 spans 15 amino acids. CDR3 coding DNA: TGTGCCAGCAGCTTAGAGGCAAGCTCCTACAATGAGCAGTTCTTC. This codes for CASSLEASSYNEQFF. Together with reference TRBV13 and TRBJ2-1, the CDR3 gives the full variable domain: AAGVIQSPRHLIKEKRETATLKCYPIPRHDTVYWYQQGPGQDPQFLISFYEKMQSDKGSIPDRFSAQQFSDYHSELNMSSLELGDSALYFCASSLEASSYNEQFFGPGTRLTVL.

The genes are TRBV6-6 and TRBJ2-1, with 7 bases lining up with TRBD2. The CDR3 spans 16 residues. V was clipped by 5 bases and J by 8 bases; unmatched bases: 15. CDR1 and CDR2 from the germline V gene are MNHNY and SVGAGI (reference sequence). CDR3 sequence reads: CASSNLSASGGYEQFF. CDR3 sequence (DNA): TGTGCCAGCAGTAACTTGTCGGCTAGCGGCGGCTATGAGCAGTTCTTC.

This chain joins TRBV29-1 and TRBJ2-7, with D possibly matching TRBD1 (5 bases). The CDR3 consists of 13 residues. V was cut by 7 bases and J by 2 bases, with 15 bases left in between. Germline CDR1 reads SQVTM; CDR2 reads ANQGSEA. CDR3 DNA: TGCAGCGCCTCCGAGGACATGCCCTACGAGCAGTACTTC. Its protein is CSASEDMPYEQYF.

The chain employs TRBV2 and TRBJ2-1, with 9 positions matching TRBD1. The CDR3 length is 17 residues. Losses at the gene ends were 6 bases for V and 2 bases for J; bases not matched to a gene: 11. Germline V gene lookup returns CDR1 SNHLY and CDR2 FYNNEI. The CDR3 protein is CASSPKNRDRAYNEQFF. CDR3 bases: TGTGCCAGCAGCCCAAAGAACCGGGACAGGGCCTACAATGAGCAGTTCTTC.

V gene TRBV6-2 or TRBV6-3 combines with J gene TRBJ2-1, with 12 bases that match TRBD2. The CDR3 extends over 16 amino acids. Losses at the gene ends were 3 bases for V and 16 bases for J; bases not matched to a gene: 16. The germline gives CDR1 MNHEY, CDR2 SVGEGT. The CDR3 DNA follows: TGTGCCAGCAGTTATGATTTGACTAGCGGGAGTCACCGGCCCTTCTTC. It translates to CASSYDLTSGSHRPFF.

The chain carries TRBV25-1 and TRBJ2-5, with 8 positions matching TRBD2. The J segment lost 3 bases and the V segment lost 1 base, leaving 4 bases of the junction unmatched. Germline CDR1 and CDR2: MGHDK and SYGVNS. The CDR3 is 15 residues long. The CDR3 coding sequence is TGTGCCAGCAGTGAATTTACTAGCGGAGAAGAGACCCAGTACTTC. Translating it yields CASSEFTSGEETQYF. Full variable domain (outside the CDR3, taken from reference TRBV25-1 and TRBJ2-5): EADIYQTPRYLVIGTGKKITLECSQTMGHDKMYWYQQDPGMELHLIHYSYGVNSTEKGDLSSESTVSRIRTEHFPLTLESARPSHTSQYLCASSEFTSGEETQYFGPGTRLLVL.